The next 11 T cell receptor beta chains were all read from a single sample in a study of CD8+ T cells in alopecia areata (dated by TCRdb to between 2018 and 2020). The library relied on the immunoSEQ multiplex PCR assay. To provide template for TCR sequencing, every sample had RNA extracted and reverse transcribed into cDNA. This immuneACCESS table, as held by TCRdb, lists in-frame sequences with V and J called but not all clones. Of the missing ones, under half trace to an unresolved V gene in checked studies; the others have no known cause. Within this sample are 13,000 to 15,000 clones, with 55% to 60% of them counted one time only. Together, the top ten hold about 11% of the sample. This specimen's time point label, interpreted: baseline before oral tofacitinib. Lesional scalp punch biopsies and peripheral blood were collected from alopecia areata patients. The material was skin, obtained at week 0. Receptor source: a human donor with alopecia areata.

The rearrangement uses TRBV5-4 and TRBJ2-5; TRBD1 agrees at 9 bases. The CDR3 loop spans 17 amino acids. Germline lookup yields CDR1 SGHNT and CDR2 YYREEE (reference sequence). V dropped 0 bases and J dropped 2; count of bases not matched to a gene: 8. Written as DNA, the CDR3 is TGTGCCAGCAGCTTGGAGAGGGCGGGACAGGGTCAAGAGACCCAGTACTTC. It is translated as CASSLERAGQGQETQYF. Full variable domain (rest looked up from reference TRBV5-4 and TRBJ2-5): ETGVTQSPTHLIKTRGQQVTLRCSSQSGHNTVSWYQQALGQGPQFIFQYYREEENGRGNFPPRFSGLQFPNYSSELNVNALELDDSALYLCASSLERAGQGQETQYFGPGTRLLVL.

The gene calls are TRBV4-1 and TRBJ1-2; D perhaps matches TRBD1 (5 bases). The CDR3 is made up of 12 amino acids. Germline V CDR1 and CDR2: MGHRA, YSYEKL. The V and J ends lost 0 bases and 13 bases respectively, with 12 bases between them. The CDR3 sequence is CASSQEGRGSTF. CDR3 sequence (DNA): TGCGCCAGCAGCCAAGAGGGTAGGGGTAGCACCTTC.

This rearrangement joins TRBV19 to TRBJ2-3; D possibly corresponds to TRBD2 (6 bases). CDR1 is LNHDA and CDR2 is SQIVND in the germline V gene (reference sequence). The CDR3 is made up of 12 amino acids. The V end lost 5 bases, the J end lost 6 bases, and 9 bases lay between the germline ends. The CDR3 region has the DNA TGTGCCAGTAGTGAGGGAGGTGATACGCAGTATTTT. Protein sequence: CASSEGGDTQYF.

The V call is TRBV5-4, the J call TRBJ2-7, with D possibly being TRBD1 (5 bases). Trimming stripped 2 bases from V and 5 bases from J, with 14 bases between. This CDR3 contains 14 residues. Germline V gene data show CDR1 as SGHNT and CDR2 as YYREEE (reference sequence). The CDR3, as DNA: TGTGCCAGCAGCTTAGCAGGGCAAAGTAACGAGCAGTACTTC. Amino acid sequence: CASSLAGQSNEQYF.

V usage is TRBV7-6 and J usage is TRBJ1-2, with a tentative D call TRBD1 (6 bases). The CDR3 has 15 residues. With 0 bases removed from V and 3 bases from J, the gap between germline ends came to 11 bases. Germline CDR1 SGHVS, CDR2 FNYEAQ. The CDR3 is CASSLARQAYYGYTF. CDR3 sequence (DNA): TGTGCCAGCAGCTTAGCCAGACAGGCCTACTATGGCTACACCTTC.

The chain joins TRBV29-1 to TRBJ2-2; 9 bases are a match to TRBD2. CDR1 SQVTM and CDR2 ANQGSEA come from the germline V gene. The CDR3 runs 13 residues. Here the CDR3 reads CICWLAGTGELFF. The CDR3 nucleotides are TGCATCTGCTGGCTAGCGGGGACCGGGGAGCTGTTTTTT.

The chain is built from TRBV5-1 and TRBJ1-2; 7 nucleotides line up with TRBD1. Germline CDR1 and CDR2: SGHRS and YFSETQ. This CDR3 spans 16 amino acids. With V trimmed by 0 bases and J by 3 bases, 8 bases remained unmatched. The DNA for the CDR3 is TGCGCCAGCAGCTTGGGAGCAGGGGGAAACGACTATGGCTACACCTTC. Amino acid sequence: CASSLGAGGNDYGYTF.

This clone is a singleton in its sample. The chain joins TRBV5-4 to TRBJ2-7; 10 bases agree with TRBD2. V was pared by 1 base and J by 12 bases, with 10 bases of the junction left unmatched. Germline V gene sequence: CDR1 SGHNT, CDR2 YYREEE (reference sequence). There are 14 residues in the CDR3. The CDR3 region is CASSLLGSGGALYF. The CDR3 DNA reads as TGTGCCAGCAGCTTGCTGGGGAGCGGGGGGGCCCTGTACTTC.

The rearrangement joins TRBV7-2 to TRBJ2-3; TRBD1 aligns across 8 bases. The J segment lost 3 bases and the V segment lost 5 bases, leaving 7 bases of the junction unmatched. CDR3 size: 15 residues. Germline values: CDR1 SGHTA, CDR2 FQGNSA. CDR3 sequence (DNA): TGTGCCAGCAGCGGATACAGGGGGGCAACAGATACGCAGTATTTT. This codes for CASSGYRGATDTQYF.

The rearrangement links TRBV5-1 to TRBJ1-2, with D perhaps matching TRBD1 (5 bases). The germline V gene has CDR1 SGHRS and CDR2 YFSETQ. Deletions cut 2 bases from V and 6 bases from J, with 20 bases between. The CDR3 runs 16 residues. The CDR3 is CASSFFWTPLRHGYTF. The CDR3 DNA reads TGCGCCAGCAGCTTTTTCTGGACACCCCTCCGCCATGGCTACACCTTC.

The chain links TRBV19 to TRBJ1-1; 8 nucleotides align to TRBD1. The V gene end was trimmed by 8 bases and the J gene end by 4 bases; junction bases not matched to a gene: 9. CDR3 size: 14 residues. Germline lookup yields CDR1 LNHDA and CDR2 SQIVND (reference sequence). The chain's CDR3 is CASPSRTGITEAFF. CDR3 DNA: TGTGCCAGTCCCTCAAGGACAGGGATCACTGAAGCTTTCTTT.